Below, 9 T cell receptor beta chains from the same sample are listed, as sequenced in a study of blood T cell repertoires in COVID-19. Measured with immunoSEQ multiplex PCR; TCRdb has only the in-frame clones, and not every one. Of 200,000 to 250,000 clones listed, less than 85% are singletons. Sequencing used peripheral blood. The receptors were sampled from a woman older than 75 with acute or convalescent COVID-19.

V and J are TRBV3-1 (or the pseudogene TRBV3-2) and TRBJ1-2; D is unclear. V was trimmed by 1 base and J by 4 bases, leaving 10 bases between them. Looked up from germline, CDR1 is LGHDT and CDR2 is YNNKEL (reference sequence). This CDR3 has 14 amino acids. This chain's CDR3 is CASSQGDAAYGYTF. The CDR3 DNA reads TGTGCCAGCAGCCAAGGAGACGCGGCCTATGGCTACACCTTC.

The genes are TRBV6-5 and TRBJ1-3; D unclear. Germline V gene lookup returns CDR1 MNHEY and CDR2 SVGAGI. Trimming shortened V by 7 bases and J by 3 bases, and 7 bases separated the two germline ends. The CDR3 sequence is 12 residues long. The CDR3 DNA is TGTGCCAGCAACTACGGTGGAAACACCATATATTTT. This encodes CASNYGGNTIYF.

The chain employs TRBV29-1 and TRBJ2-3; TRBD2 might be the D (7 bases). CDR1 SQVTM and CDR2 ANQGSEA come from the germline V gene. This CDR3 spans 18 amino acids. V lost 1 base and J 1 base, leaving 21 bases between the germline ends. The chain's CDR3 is CSVEGADSGRGGTDTQYF. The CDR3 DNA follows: TGCAGCGTTGAAGGGGCGGACAGCGGTCGGGGGGGCACAGATACGCAGTATTTT.

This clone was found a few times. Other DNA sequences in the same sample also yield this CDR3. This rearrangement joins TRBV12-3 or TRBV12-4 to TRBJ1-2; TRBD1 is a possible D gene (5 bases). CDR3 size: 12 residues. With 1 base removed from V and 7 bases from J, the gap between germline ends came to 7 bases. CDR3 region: CASSLGGSGYTF. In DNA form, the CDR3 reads TGTGCCAGCAGTTTAGGGGGCTCTGGCTACACCTTC.

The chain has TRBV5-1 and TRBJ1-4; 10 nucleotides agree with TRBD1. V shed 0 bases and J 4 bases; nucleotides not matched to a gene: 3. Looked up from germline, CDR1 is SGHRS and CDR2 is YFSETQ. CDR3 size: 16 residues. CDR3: CASSLEGQGFNEKLFF. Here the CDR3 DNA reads TGCGCCAGCAGCTTGGAGGGACAGGGGTTTAATGAAAAACTGTTTTTT.

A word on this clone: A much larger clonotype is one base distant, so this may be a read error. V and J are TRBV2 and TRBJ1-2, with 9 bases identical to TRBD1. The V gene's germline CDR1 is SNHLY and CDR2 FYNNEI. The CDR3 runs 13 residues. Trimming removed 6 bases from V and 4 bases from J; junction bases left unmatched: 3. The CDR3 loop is CASSQGQGYGYTF. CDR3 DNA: TGTGCCAGCAGCCAGGGACAGGGCTATGGCTACACCTTC.

The CDR3 loop reads CASSTTGSANEKLFF. CDR3 nucleotides: TGTGCCAGTAGTACGACAGGGTCGGCTAATGAAAAACTGTTTTTT. This chain uses TRBV19 with TRBJ1-4; 7 nucleotides match TRBD1. Germline assignment: CDR1 LNHDA and CDR2 SQIVND (reference sequence). This CDR3 comprises 15 residues. The V segment lost 4 bases and the J segment 3 bases; nucleotides outside the gene matches: 5.

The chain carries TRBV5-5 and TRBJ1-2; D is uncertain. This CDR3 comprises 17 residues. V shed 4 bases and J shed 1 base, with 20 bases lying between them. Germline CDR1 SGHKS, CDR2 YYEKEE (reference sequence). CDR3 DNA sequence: TGTGCCAGCAGCCCCTATGGAGGTAACCGGATTAACTATGGCTACACCTTC. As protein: CASSPYGGNRINYGYTF.

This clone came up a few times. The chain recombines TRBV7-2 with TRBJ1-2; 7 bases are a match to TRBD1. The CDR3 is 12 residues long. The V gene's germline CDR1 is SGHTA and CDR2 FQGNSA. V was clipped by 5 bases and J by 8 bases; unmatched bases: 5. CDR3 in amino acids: CASSATGRGYTF. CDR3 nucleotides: TGTGCCAGCAGCGCGACAGGGAGAGGCTACACCTTC.